A single sample gave rise to the 28 T cell receptor beta chains below, sequenced in a study of shared clonotypes between healthy human individuals. The repertoire was sequenced with immunoSEQ multiplex PCR; TCRdb's copy has only in-frame clones and lacks some. The table has about 1.1 million clones, 77% seen once. The sequenced sample was memory CD4+ T cells from PBMCs. Subset denoted: CD45RA-negative fraction. These receptors were collected from a man aged 18 to 29 in good health. Some clones in this sample may be carry-over from other donors' samples.

This chain links TRBV18 with TRBJ2-7; 8 positions match TRBD2. Germline-derived CDR1 and CDR2 are KGHSH and LQKENI. This CDR3 has 14 amino acids. After removal of 2 bases from V and 7 bases from J, the junction contained 7 bases not matched to a gene. The CDR3 DNA sequence: TGTGCCAGCTCACCAGCTCGCGGGAGGCGTGAGCAGTACTTC. Translated, it gives CASSPARGRREQYF. The variable domain in full, with the rest retrieved from reference TRBV18 and TRBJ2-7, is NAGVMQNPRHLVRRRGQEARLRCSPMKGHSHVYWYRQLPEEGLKFMVYLQKENIIDESGMPKERFSAEFPKEGPSILRIQQVVRGDSAAYFCASSPARGRREQYFGPGTRLTVT.

This clone was counted ten times or more. Other nucleotide sequences from this sample produce the same CDR3. In DNA form, the CDR3 reads TGTGCCACCAGCAGAGACGGCGGGAGCTCCTACAATGAGCAGTTCTTC. Its protein is CATSRDGGSSYNEQFF. The V and J genes are TRBV15 and TRBJ2-1, with 7 nucleotides matching TRBD2. This CDR3 has 16 residues. The germline V gene has CDR1 LNHNV and CDR2 YYDKDF (reference sequence). J gave up 0 bases and V 0 bases, and 2 bases lay outside the gene matches.

To note about this clone: Other DNA sequences in this sample translate to the same CDR3. The chain has TRBV2 and TRBJ1-5, with a tentative D call TRBD1 (6 bases). The CDR3 is 15 residues long. CDR1 is SNHLY, CDR2 FYNNEI, per germline. Trimming took off 3 bases at V and 4 bases at J, with 13 bases between the two ends. The CDR3 nucleotides are TGTGCCAGCAGTGAGGGCAGGGGTGGTAATCAGCCCCAGCATTTT. Encoded protein: CASSEGRGGNQPQHF.

The chain uses TRBV5-1 and TRBJ2-1, with D maybe TRBD1 (5 bases). Trimming took off 0 bases at V and 6 bases at J, with 10 bases between the two ends. The V gene's germline CDR1 is SGHRS and CDR2 YFSETQ. The CDR3 runs to 14 residues. The DNA of the CDR3 is TGCGCCAGCAGCTTGGTTCAGGGTGGCAATGAGCAGTTCTTC. Translating it yields CASSLVQGGNEQFF.

Regarding this clone: The same CDR3 also results from other DNA sequences found in this sample. The chain recombines TRBV28 with TRBJ1-4; D is uncertain. The germline CDR1 and CDR2 sequences are MDHEN and SYDVKM. This CDR3 has 15 amino acids. Trimming removed 6 bases from V and 0 bases from J, with 11 bases in between. The CDR3, as DNA: TGTGCCAGCAGCCCCACCGGAGCAACTAATGAAAAACTGTTTTTT. Its protein is CASSPTGATNEKLFF.

V is TRBV19 and J is TRBJ1-5; TRBD1 might be the D (6 bases). This CDR3 spans 15 amino acids. Per the germline V gene, CDR1 is LNHDA and CDR2 is SQIVND (reference sequence). The V end lost 7 bases, the J end lost 7 bases, and 20 bases lay between the germline ends. The CDR3 here is CASTSSGTPIQPQHF. As DNA, the CDR3 is TGTGCCAGTACCTCCTCGGGGACACCCATCCAGCCCCAGCATTTT.

The gene calls are TRBV4-2 and TRBJ2-7; unclear D gene. Between the trimmed V and J ends, which lost 0 bases and 4 bases, there was a span of 4 bases. Germline V gene lookup returns CDR1 LGHNA and CDR2 YNFKEQ. CDR3 length: 12 residues. CDR3: CASSQDRYEQYF. CDR3 DNA sequence: TGTGCCAGCAGCCAAGATAGGTACGAGCAGTACTTC.

On this clone itself: A much larger clone differs from this one at a single base, so this may be a read error. The chain employs TRBV7-3 and TRBJ2-2, with unresolved D. The germline V gene has CDR1 SGHTA and CDR2 FQGTGA. The CDR3 loop spans 14 amino acids. V lost 1 base, J lost 1 base, and 4 bases lay in between. The CDR3 coding sequence is TGTGCCAGCAGCTTAATGAGGAACACCGGGGAGCTGTTTTTT. Protein sequence: CASSLMRNTGELFF.

The chain links TRBV4-3 to TRBJ1-2; no reliable D call. This CDR3 region has 15 residues. The ends were cut back, 0 bases at V and 6 bases at J, with 14 bases in the middle. Germline V gene lookup returns CDR1 LGHNA and CDR2 YSLEER. The CDR3 bases are TGCGCCAGCAGCCAAGATTGGGGTTTCGTGGATGGCTACACCTTC. Its protein is CASSQDWGFVDGYTF.

The chain uses TRBV5-1 and TRBJ2-1; 8 nucleotides match TRBD2. There are 15 residues in the CDR3. Germline V gene sequence: CDR1 SGHRS, CDR2 YFSETQ. V shed 4 bases and J 2 bases; nucleotides not matched to a gene: 5. The CDR3, as DNA: TGCGCCAGCAGCCCGACTAGCGTAACCTACAATGAGCAGTTCTTC. This encodes CASSPTSVTYNEQFF.

The chain combines TRBV5-6 with TRBJ2-7; 9 bases match TRBD2. This CDR3 contains 15 residues. V was pared by 5 bases and J by 7 bases, with 13 bases of the junction left unmatched. Germline CDR1 and CDR2: SGHDT and YYEEEE. CDR3 DNA sequence: TGTGCCAGCAGACCCTACATAGCGGGAGTGGGGGAGCAGTACTTC. Translating it yields CASRPYIAGVGEQYF.

The CDR3 loop reads CASDFSSSYEQYF. As DNA, the CDR3 is TGTGCCAGCGATTTCAGTAGCTCCTACGAGCAGTACTTC. The V and J genes are TRBV2 and TRBJ2-7, with D unclear. Between the trimmed V and J ends, which lost 8 bases and 0 bases, there was a span of 11 bases. The CDR3 extends over 13 amino acids. Germline values: CDR1 SNHLY, CDR2 FYNNEI.

The J gene is TRBJ2-7, the V gene TRBV2, with D uncertain. Germline V lookup: CDR1 SNHLY, CDR2 FYNNEI. With 6 bases removed from V and 3 bases from J, the gap between germline ends came to 6 bases. The CDR3 is 11 residues long. The CDR3 DNA is TGTGCCAGCAGGCAGAACTACGAGCAGTACTTC. It codes for CASRQNYEQYF.

The V call is TRBV5-6, the J call TRBJ2-7; D remains unclear. CDR1 and CDR2 (germline): SGHDT, YYEEEE. The CDR3 has 12 residues. Trimming cost V 0 bases and J 2 bases, with 3 bases left between them. The CDR3 loop is CASSLATYEQYF. CDR3 sequence (DNA): TGTGCCAGCAGCTTGGCCACCTACGAGCAGTACTTC.

The rearrangement links TRBV19 to TRBJ2-1; 12 bases align to TRBD1. Germline V CDR1 and CDR2: LNHDA, SQIVND (reference sequence). V dropped 6 bases and J dropped 11; count of bases not matched to a gene: 14. The CDR3 loop spans 16 amino acids. This CDR3 is CASRTRGGQGAGQQFF. CDR3 DNA: TGTGCCAGTAGGACACGCGGGGGACAGGGGGCGGGACAGCAGTTCTTC.

The genes are TRBV18 and TRBJ2-3; 8 bases align to TRBD1. The CDR3 runs 18 residues. Trimming cost V 2 bases and J 5 bases; bases outside gene matches: 15. CDR1 KGHSH and CDR2 LQKENI come from the germline V gene. CDR3 DNA: TGTGCCAGCTCACCATGGATTGTTAGGGGACAGGTGGGAGATACGCAGTATTTT. Encoded protein: CASSPWIVRGQVGDTQYF.

This clone was observed a single time. V usage is TRBV7-2 and J usage is TRBJ2-3, with D maybe TRBD1 (5 bases). The V gene lost 5 bases and the J gene lost 2 bases, with 20 bases spanning the gap. The CDR3 totals 17 residues. Per germline, CDR1 SGHTA and CDR2 FQGNSA. CDR3 sequence reads: CASSTLPWGGNTDTQYF. The CDR3 DNA reads TGTGCCAGCAGCACACTGCCATGGGGCGGAAACACAGATACGCAGTATTTT.

As for this clone: The junction shows a germline mismatch at one end, possibly a read error. This chain connects TRBV14 to TRBJ1-1; 7 bases line up with TRBD1. Germline V gene sequence: CDR1 SGHDN, CDR2 FVKESK. The CDR3 consists of 15 residues. The CDR3 DNA reads as TGTGCCAGCAGCCCATACAACAGGGGAGTCTTTTCGGCTTCCTTT. This codes for CASSPYNRGVFSASF.

This clone was seen a few times. The rearrangement joins TRBV4-1 to TRBJ1-5, with D tentatively TRBD1 (6 bases). Trimming removed 3 bases from V and 5 bases from J, with 11 bases in between. The germline CDR1 and CDR2 sequences are MGHRA and YSYEKL. The CDR3 spans 14 residues. CDR3: CASSQFRGDQPQHF. The CDR3 region has the DNA TGCGCCAGCAGCCAGTTCAGGGGAGATCAGCCCCAGCATTTT.

This clone has a handful of counts. V and J are TRBV6-6 and TRBJ1-3, with D tentatively TRBD1 (6 bases). Germline assignment: CDR1 MNHNY and CDR2 SVGAGI (reference sequence). V lost 2 bases, J lost 1 base, and 6 bases lay in between. The CDR3 runs to 14 residues. CDR3 region: CASSYRGSGNTIYF. The CDR3 nucleotides read TGTGCCAGCAGTTACAGGGGGTCTGGAAACACCATATATTTT.

Here the CDR3 DNA reads TGTGCCAGCAGTGAAGACAGTTTGGGGGGATCCTACGAGCAGTACTTC. This encodes CASSEDSLGGSYEQYF. The chain recombines TRBV2 with TRBJ2-7; D may be TRBD2 (6 bases). Deletions cut 1 base from V and 1 base from J, with 14 bases between. The CDR3 is made up of 16 amino acids. Germline V CDR1 and CDR2: SNHLY, FYNNEI.

CDR3 sequence: CASSDDRPNTIYF. CDR3 bases: TGTGCCAGCAGTGACGACAGGCCAAACACCATATATTTT. This sequence joins TRBV2 and TRBJ1-3; D is perhaps TRBD1 (6 bases). Per germline, CDR1 SNHLY and CDR2 FYNNEI. V was trimmed by 3 bases and J by 6 bases, leaving 9 bases between them. The CDR3 extends over 13 amino acids.

V usage is TRBV30 and J usage is TRBJ2-5, with TRBD2 matching 10 bases. Per germline, CDR1 GTSNPN and CDR2 SVGIG (reference sequence). The J segment lost 0 bases and the V segment lost 3 bases, leaving 4 bases of the junction unmatched. This CDR3 is built from 15 residues. The CDR3 DNA is TGTGCCTGGAGAGAAGGACTAGCGGACCAAGAGACCCAGTACTTC. As protein: CAWREGLADQETQYF. The full variable domain, completed using reference TRBV30 and TRBJ2-5, is SQTIHQWPATLVQPVGSPLSLECTVEGTSNPNLYWYRQAAGRGLQLLFYSVGIGQISSEVPQNLSASRPQDRQFILSSKKLLLSDSGFYLCAWREGLADQETQYFGPGTRLLVL.

This chain joins TRBV10-3 and TRBJ2-2, with 7 bases aligning to TRBD2. This CDR3 region has 12 residues. Germline lookup yields CDR1 ENHRY and CDR2 SYGVKD. Trimming took 11 bases from V and 5 from J; bases not matched to a gene: 5. Written as DNA, the CDR3 is TGTGCCCTTGGGAGGGGTACCGGGGAGCTGTTTTTT. This codes for CALGRGTGELFF.

In its sample, this clone was seen a few times. Different DNA sequences within this sample yield the same CDR3. DNA for the CDR3: TGTGCCAGCAGGCCGGGACTAGCGGACTCCTACGAGCAGTACTTC. It is translated as CASRPGLADSYEQYF. The chain carries TRBV28 and TRBJ2-7; TRBD2 aligns across 11 bases. The CDR3 is 15 residues long. J gave up 0 bases and V 6 bases, and 4 bases lay outside the gene matches. Germline V lookup: CDR1 MDHEN, CDR2 SYDVKM.

The chain couples TRBV28 to TRBJ1-3, with unresolved D. Germline loops: CDR1 MDHEN, CDR2 SYDVKM. CDR3 length: 13 amino acids. V lost 6 bases to trimming and J lost 5 bases, with 11 bases between them. In DNA, the CDR3 is TGTGCCAGCAGACCAACCTTCAGAAACACCATATATTTT. Protein product: CASRPTFRNTIYF.

The chain couples TRBV27 to TRBJ2-1; a possible D gene is TRBD2 (5 bases). Looked up from germline, CDR1 is MNHEY and CDR2 is SMNVEV (reference sequence). The CDR3 length is 15 residues. The V end was cut by 5 bases, the J end by 10 bases, with 21 bases between. CDR3 sequence reads: CASSRFLVAGQEQFF. Written as DNA, the CDR3 is TGTGCCAGCAGTCGGTTTCTTGTCGCGGGCCAGGAGCAGTTCTTC.

Of note for this clone: This same CDR3 is encoded by further DNA sequences in the sample. This rearrangement joins TRBV5-1 to TRBJ2-1, with TRBD2 as a possible D gene (6 bases). The length of the CDR3 is 14 residues. Per germline, CDR1 SGHRS and CDR2 YFSETQ. The V and J ends lost 2 bases and 1 base respectively, with 7 bases between them. CDR3 in DNA: TGCGCCAGCAGCTTTGGGGGGTCCTACAATGAGCAGTTCTTC. It yields the protein CASSFGGSYNEQFF. The variable domain in full, completed from reference TRBV5-1 and TRBJ2-1, reads KAGVTQTPRYLIKTRGQQVTLSCSPISGHRSVSWYQQTPGQGLQFLFEYFSETQRNKGNFPGRFSGRQFSNSRSEMNVSTLELGDSALYLCASSFGGSYNEQFFGPGTRLTVL.